The entry below describes one T cell receptor (beta chain). Its antigen is unidentified. Germline V gene lookup returns CDR1 SNHLY and CDR2 FYNNEI. The V and J ends lost 0 bases and 3 bases respectively, with 14 bases between them. This CDR3 contains 17 residues. This record belongs to a study of CD8 T cells in ankylosing spondylitis. Generation of TCR beta libraries employed quantitative 5'-RACE incorporating molecular barcodes. TCRdb called the 5' RACE reads again in MiXCR, with one record for every CDR3 protein. The table lists tens of thousands of distinct CDR3 sequences, about 7.2% of them singletons, with roughly a tenth in the top ten. Findings and limits, study-wide: Clones tied to disease were said to be significantly enriched in matched ankylosing spondylitis synovial fluid. Clones that were linked to disease were CD8+ and were relatively rare in peripheral blood. Blood of patients with ankylosing spondylitis appeared to be characterized by a TCR beta motif of eight highly homologous variants.

The TCR originated in a male donor with ankylosing spondylitis or in good health (not recorded which). Sequenced sample: blood, either unsorted or a sorted T cell fraction (not recorded which). The chain uses TRBV2 and TRBJ2-2, with D perhaps TRBD2 (6 bases). The CDR3 reads CASSEARRVAYTGELFF. The CDR3 DNA follows: TGTGCCAGCAGTGAAGCGAGGAGGGTTGCATACACCGGGGAGCTGTTTTTT.